This T cell receptor beta chain was retrieved from a study of blood T cells in healthy people across ages. Study-wide results and caveats: It was the long-lived donors that had more naive CD4+ cells and higher diversity than aged donors.

Healthy Russian Caucasian donors spanned ages about 6 to 100 years. Donors gave about 10 milliliters of peripheral blood apiece. There were at least 6 micrograms of total RNA extracted from every sample. For this clonotype: Antigen: not known.

CDR1 is DFQATT and CDR2 is SNEGSKA in the germline V gene (reference sequence). This CDR3 comprises 16 residues. Trimming pared 0 bases from V and 0 bases from J, leaving 12 bases between. A second about 6 to 11 cycle PCR used barcoded and J-beta primers. One entry per CDR3 protein, called by TCRdb with MiXCR from the 5' RACE reads. The sample has about 690,000 distinct CDR3 sequences; roughly two fifths are singletons. The sequenced sample was blood. The clonotype originates from a man aged 80 or over in good health. V gene TRBV20-1 combines with J gene TRBJ2-1; no clear D. This CDR3 reads CSARDPGRSSYNEQFF. The CDR3, as DNA: TGCAGTGCTAGAGATCCGGGCCGGAGCTCCTACAATGAGCAGTTCTTC.